The rows below give T cell receptor beta chains drawn from one sample of a study of shared clonotypes between healthy human individuals. Repertoires were generated with immunoSEQ multiplex PCR, while TCRdb's copy carries only in-frame clones and drops some. The data contain about 2.1 million clones, just over 90% of them singletons. Sequencing input: naive CD8+ T cells from PBMCs. The receptors shown here come from a man aged 18 to 30 in good health. Some clones in this sample may be carry-over from other donors' samples. Each CDR3 is given with its conserved first and last residue. D genes are given only for firm matches. The listing skips clone size in some rows; elsewhere it reads once, few, many or a size class.

d_gene | abundance | j_gene | v_gene | CDR3aa | CDR3nt
NA | NA | TRBJ1-1 | TRBV9 | CASSAGRMNTEAFF | TGTGCCAGCAGCGCGGGACGGATGAACACTGAAGCTTTCTTT
NA | once | TRBJ2-1 | TRBV28 | CASSRSSYNEQFF | TGTGCCAGCAGCAGATCAAGCTACAATGAGCAGTTCTTC
NA | NA | TRBJ1-5 | TRBV9 | CASNSGIRNQPQHF | TGTGCCAGCAACTCAGGGATTCGCAATCAGCCCCAGCATTTT
NA | NA | TRBJ2-1 | TRBV9 | CASAGQSSYNEQFF | TGTGCCAGCGCGGGACAGAGCTCCTACAATGAGCAGTTCTTC
TRBD1 | NA | TRBJ2-1 | TRBV27 | CASSSGQGAVNEQFF | TGTGCCAGCAGTTCAGGACAGGGGGCTGTCAATGAGCAGTTCTTC
TRBD1 | NA | TRBJ2-1 | TRBV7-9 | CASSPGTGYNEQFF | TGTGCCAGCAGCCCGGGGACAGGGTACAATGAGCAGTTCTTC
NA | NA | TRBJ2-1 | TRBV7-8 | CASSPQKPPGEQFF | TGTGCCAGCAGCCCCCAAAAACCTCCCGGTGAGCAGTTCTTC
TRBD1 | NA | TRBJ1-2 | TRBV27 | CASSSGQNYGYTF | TGTGCCAGCAGTTCGGGACAGAACTATGGCTACACCTTC
NA | few | TRBJ2-4 | TRBV28 | CASSFRKNIQYF | TGTGCCAGCAGTTTCCGGAAAAACATTCAGTACTTC
NA | NA | TRBJ1-2 | TRBV9 | CASNQDGANYGYTF | TGTGCCAGCAATCAGGACGGGGCCAACTATGGCTACACCTTC
NA | NA | TRBJ2-5 | TRBV11-2 | CASSLDWRAGQETQYF | TGTGCCAGCAGCTTAGATTGGAGGGCGGGGCAAGAGACCCAGTACTTC
NA | once | TRBJ2-7 | TRBV30 | CAWSVDSTSSYEQYF | TGTGCCTGGAGTGTAGACAGCACGAGCTCCTACGAGCAGTACTTC
NA | NA | TRBJ1-2 | TRBV29-1 | CSVDSKTNYGYTF | TGCAGCGTTGACAGCAAAACTAACTATGGCTACACCTTC
NA | NA | TRBJ1-3 | TRBV9 | CASSAIPGYSTGNTIYF | TGTGCCAGCAGCGCCATTCCCGGGTATTCCACTGGAAACACCATATATTTT
TRBD1 | NA | TRBJ2-7 | TRBV6-5 | CASRPRGTGSYEQYF | TGTGCCAGCAGACCCCGCGGGACAGGGTCCTACGAGCAGTACTTC
NA | once | TRBJ2-2 | TRBV25-1 | CASSEWVTGRANTGELFF | TGTGCCAGCAGTGAATGGGTCACAGGGCGGGCGAACACCGGGGAGCTGTTTTTT
NA | NA | TRBJ1-3 | TRBV7-3 | CASGGGNTIYF | TGTGCCAGCGGCGGGGGAAACACCATATATTTT
NA | NA | TRBJ2-4 | TRBV6-1 | CASSDRWGGLAKNIQYF | TGTGCCAGCAGTGACCGTTGGGGGGGCCTAGCCAAAAACATTCAGTACTTC
NA | NA | TRBJ2-1 | TRBV7-6 | CASSLGPEQFF | TGTGCCAGCAGCTTAGGTCCTGAGCAGTTCTTC
NA | NA | TRBJ2-7 | TRBV11-1 | CAPYRVVYEQYF | TGTGCCCCCTACAGGGTAGTGTACGAGCAGTACTTC
TRBD2 | once | TRBJ2-1 | TRBV11-2 | CASSLGLASSYNEQFF | TGTGCCAGCAGCTTAGGACTAGCGAGCTCCTACAATGAGCAGTTCTTC
NA | NA | TRBJ1-1 | TRBV11-2 | CASSLGAEAFF | TGTGCCAGCAGCTTAGGAGCGGAAGCTTTCTTT
NA | few | TRBJ1-1 | TRBV6-5 | CASSYTANTEAFF | TGTGCCAGCAGCTACACAGCGAACACTGAAGCTTTCTTT
NA | NA | TRBJ1-2 | TRBV14 | CASSQESTGGPVYGYTF | TGTGCCAGCAGCCAAGAGTCTACAGGTGGCCCCGTCTATGGCTACACCTTC
NA | NA | TRBJ2-2 | TRBV7-3 | CASSSRDSNTGELFF | TGTGCCAGCAGCTCACGGGACTCCAACACCGGGGAGCTGTTTTTT
NA | once | TRBJ2-2 | TRBV5-4 | CASSPGGGTGELFF | TGTGCCAGCAGCCCAGGGGGAGGCACCGGGGAGCTGTTTTTT
TRBD1 | once | TRBJ2-7 | TRBV5-1 | CASRPVTGEWTYEQYF | TGCGCCAGCAGACCGGTGACAGGGGAATGGACCTACGAGCAGTACTTC
TRBD2 | NA | TRBJ2-2 | TRBV7-2 | CASRTRGGGNTGELFF | TGTGCCAGCAGGACCCGGGGGGGCGGGAACACCGGGGAGCTGTTTTTT
TRBD2 | NA | TRBJ2-1 | TRBV28 | CASSYRGGGGNEQFF | TGTGCCAGCAGCTATCGCGGGGGGGGTGGCAATGAGCAGTTCTTC
NA | NA | TRBJ2-2 | TRBV7-6 | CASSLAGLNTGELFF | TGTGCCAGCAGCTTGGCAGGGCTCAACACCGGGGAGCTGTTTTTT
NA | NA | TRBJ1-3 | TRBV7-9 | CASSIVRQALTGNTIYF | TGTGCCAGCAGCATCGTGAGACAGGCACTCACTGGAAACACCATATATTTT
TRBD1 | few | TRBJ2-2 | TRBV19 | CASSTGTGPGELFF | TGTGCCAGTAGTACGGGGACAGGGCCCGGGGAGCTGTTTTTT
NA | NA | TRBJ2-1 | TRBV19 | CASGPARDEQFF | TGTGCCAGTGGTCCCGCGCGCGATGAGCAGTTCTTC
NA | NA | TRBJ1-1 | TRBV6-6 | CASSYTDGYTEAFF | TGTGCCAGCAGTTACACGGACGGCTACACTGAAGCTTTCTTT
NA | NA | TRBJ2-7 | TRBV27 | CASSSNRPYEQYF | TGTGCCAGCAGTTCCAATAGACCGTACGAGCAGTACTTC
TRBD1 | NA | TRBJ1-1 | TRBV27 | CASSLRQGMNTEAFF | TGTGCCAGCAGTCTTAGACAGGGGATGAACACTGAAGCTTTCTTT
NA | NA | TRBJ1-2 | TRBV5-1 | CASSFGRGSNYGYTF | TGCGCCAGCAGCTTTGGCCGGGGCAGTAACTATGGCTACACCTTC
TRBD2 | once | TRBJ2-7 | TRBV9 | CASSVGLAGEQYF | TGTGCCAGCAGCGTAGGCCTAGCGGGGGAGCAGTACTTC
TRBD1 | NA | TRBJ2-7 | TRBV5-6 | CASSPIGDRGHEQYF | TGTGCCAGCAGCCCAATAGGGGACAGGGGGCACGAGCAGTACTTC
NA | NA | TRBJ2-1 | TRBV5-3 | CAGNGQPGTIDPGWNEQFF | TGTGCCGGAAACGGACAGCCCGGGACGATTGACCCCGGATGGAATGAGCAGTTCTTC
TRBD1 | NA | TRBJ2-3 | TRBV9 | CASSVRVGDRGYSTQYF | TGTGCCAGCAGCGTAAGAGTGGGGGACAGGGGGTACAGTACGCAGTATTTT
NA | NA | TRBJ1-1 | TRBV27 | CASSLISGNTEAFF | TGTGCCAGCAGTCTGATTAGCGGGAACACTGAAGCTTTCTTT
NA | NA | TRBJ2-1 | TRBV5-5 | CASSFVGNGVNEQFF | TGTGCCAGCAGCTTCGTTGGAAATGGTGTAAATGAGCAGTTCTTC
TRBD2 | NA | TRBJ2-1 | TRBV29-1 | CSVDIASGYNEQFF | TGCAGCGTTGACATCGCTAGCGGGTACAATGAGCAGTTCTTC